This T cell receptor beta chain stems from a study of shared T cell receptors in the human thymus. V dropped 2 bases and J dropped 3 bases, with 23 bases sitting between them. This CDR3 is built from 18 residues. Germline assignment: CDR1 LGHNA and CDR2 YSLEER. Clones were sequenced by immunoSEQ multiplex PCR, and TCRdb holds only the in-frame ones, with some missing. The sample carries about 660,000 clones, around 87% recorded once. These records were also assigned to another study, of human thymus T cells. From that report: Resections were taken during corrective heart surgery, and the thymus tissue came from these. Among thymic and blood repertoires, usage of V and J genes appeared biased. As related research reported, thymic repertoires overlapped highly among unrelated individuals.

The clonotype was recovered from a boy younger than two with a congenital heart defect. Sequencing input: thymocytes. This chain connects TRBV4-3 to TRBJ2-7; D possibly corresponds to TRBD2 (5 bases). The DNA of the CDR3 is TGCGCCAGCAGCCAACTAGCTAAAGTCCCAGGTGAACTCTACGAGCAGTACTTC. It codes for CASSQLAKVPGELYEQYF.